These 19 T cell receptor beta chains were all obtained from the same sample, sequenced in a study of shared clonotypes between healthy human individuals. Generated by immunoSEQ multiplex PCR, the TCRdb table keeps only in-frame clones and is missing some. Of some 1.4 million clones detected, approximately 97% appear once; the ten largest clones hold roughly 1.2%. Sequencing input: naive CD4+ T cells sorted from blood. Subset: CD45RA+ positively selected. The receptor set was obtained from a man aged 25 to 40 in good health.

The chain recombines TRBV29-1 with TRBJ2-7; the match to TRBD2 covers 10 bases. The CDR3 consists of 14 residues. The trim removed 6 bases at V and 0 bases at J, leaving 5 bases unmatched. The germline CDR1 and CDR2 sequences are SQVTM and ANQGSEA. CDR3 amino acids: CSVVGLANSYEQYF. The CDR3 nucleotides read TGCAGCGTGGTGGGACTAGCGAACTCCTACGAGCAGTACTTC.

V and J are TRBV27 and TRBJ2-7; 11 bases align to TRBD1. Looked up from germline, CDR1 is MNHEY and CDR2 is SMNVEV (reference sequence). CDR3 size: 17 residues. Unmatched junction bases numbered 13, after V lost 5 bases and J lost 4 bases. The CDR3 region has the DNA TGTGCCAGCAGTACCTTGCCCGGGACAGGGGGGCCTTACGAGCAGTACTTC. Protein product: CASSTLPGTGGPYEQYF.

The chain uses TRBV28 and TRBJ2-1, with D tentatively TRBD2 (5 bases). The CDR3 totals 14 residues. The V and J ends lost 7 bases and 0 bases respectively, with 10 bases between them. Per the germline V gene, CDR1 is MDHEN and CDR2 is SYDVKM. The CDR3, as DNA: TGTGCCAGCATGTCGGGGAGCTCCTACAATGAGCAGTTCTTC. This codes for CASMSGSSYNEQFF.

The chain joins TRBV20-1 to TRBJ2-3; no firm D call. The germline CDR1 and CDR2 sequences are DFQATT and SNEGSKA (reference sequence). The CDR3 has 11 residues. Trimming shortened V by 4 bases and J by 6 bases, and 8 bases separated the two germline ends. The CDR3 region is CSANLGDTQYF. The CDR3 DNA sequence: TGCAGTGCTAACCTGGGGGATACGCAGTATTTT.

This chain uses TRBV5-1 with TRBJ1-2, with D tentatively TRBD1 (5 bases). The CDR3 totals 14 residues. Per germline, CDR1 SGHRS and CDR2 YFSETQ. Trimming stripped 4 bases from V and 3 bases from J, with 13 bases between. For the CDR3, the DNA is TGCGCCAGCAGCGACCCCGGGGGGGACTATGGCTACACCTTC. This encodes CASSDPGGDYGYTF.

The gene calls are TRBV4-3 and TRBJ2-1; D perhaps matches TRBD2 (6 bases). Trimming took off 8 bases at V and 8 bases at J, with 16 bases between the two ends. Per germline, CDR1 LGHNA and CDR2 YSLEER. This CDR3 is 13 amino acids long. The CDR3 coding sequence is TGCGCCAGCCGGGTGTCGGGGGTTCATGAGCAGTTCTTC. This sequence encodes CASRVSGVHEQFF.

The chain is built from TRBV9 and TRBJ1-4; 7 bases fit TRBD1. Germline V gene data show CDR1 as SGDLS and CDR2 as YYNGEE. The length of the CDR3 is 16 residues. The V gene end was trimmed by 0 bases and the J gene end by 7 bases; junction bases not matched to a gene: 9. CDR3 DNA sequence: TGTGCCAGCAGCGTAGGGGGACAGAACGGTCTTGAAAAACTGTTTTTT. Its protein product is CASSVGGQNGLEKLFF.

The chain recombines TRBV27 with TRBJ2-3; D is possibly TRBD1 or TRBD2 (6 bases each). Germline values: CDR1 MNHEY, CDR2 SMNVEV (reference sequence). V dropped 6 bases and J dropped 2 bases, with 15 bases sitting between them. This CDR3 is built from 15 residues. CDR3 sequence (DNA): TGTGCCAGCAGCTTAGGAGGGGGGTACACAGATACGCAGTATTTT. Protein product: CASSLGGGYTDTQYF.

For this clone: In the same sample, other DNA sequences code for this CDR3. The chain combines TRBV27 with TRBJ1-2; the D gene is possibly TRBD1 (5 bases). With 3 bases removed from V and 3 bases from J, the gap between germline ends came to 8 bases. Germline values: CDR1 MNHEY, CDR2 SMNVEV (reference sequence). The CDR3 loop spans 13 amino acids. CDR3 loop: CASSLAGHYGYTF. CDR3 nucleotides: TGTGCCAGCAGTTTGGCAGGGCACTATGGCTACACCTTC.

The genes are TRBV27 and TRBJ2-2; 11 bases are shared with TRBD2. The CDR3 covers 14 residues. The germline gives CDR1 MNHEY, CDR2 SMNVEV (reference sequence). V lost 9 bases and J lost 2; bases outside the gene matches: 2. CDR3 region: CASRLAGNTGELFF. The CDR3 nucleotides read TGTGCCAGTAGACTAGCGGGAAACACCGGGGAGCTGTTTTTT.

This chain connects TRBV6-5 to TRBJ2-7, with D uncertain. CDR1 and CDR2 from the germline V gene are MNHEY and SVGAGI. Trimming shortened V by 3 bases and J by 2 bases, and 8 bases separated the two germline ends. This CDR3 spans 13 amino acids. The CDR3 loop is CASSYVGPYEQYF. The CDR3 DNA sequence: TGTGCCAGCAGTTATGTAGGGCCCTACGAGCAGTACTTC.

The chain carries TRBV7-9 and TRBJ2-1; D is ambiguous. The ends were cut back, 2 bases at V and 1 base at J, with 9 bases in the middle. Germline assignment: CDR1 SEHNR and CDR2 FQNEAQ (reference sequence). CDR3 length: 15 residues. The CDR3 is CASSLNSPSYNEQFF. The DNA of the CDR3 is TGTGCCAGCAGCTTAAACAGCCCATCCTACAATGAGCAGTTCTTC.

This sequence joins TRBV7-9 and TRBJ2-2, with 7 bases identical to TRBD1. Germline CDR1 and CDR2: SEHNR and FQNEAQ (reference sequence). The V segment lost 3 bases and the J segment 6 bases; nucleotides outside the gene matches: 10. This CDR3 has 16 residues. In DNA form, the CDR3 reads TGTGCCAGCAGCTTCATTCCCTTGCAGGGGGCCGGGGAGCTGTTTTTT. This translates into CASSFIPLQGAGELFF.

The rearrangement joins TRBV5-1 to TRBJ2-7, with D perhaps TRBD2 (6 bases). Germline lookup yields CDR1 SGHRS and CDR2 YFSETQ. The CDR3 consists of 15 residues. V dropped 0 bases and J dropped 4 bases, with 14 bases sitting between them. This CDR3 reads CASSLGLSGRYEQYF. CDR3 sequence (DNA): TGCGCCAGCAGCTTGGGTCTCAGCGGGCGGTACGAGCAGTACTTC. Using reference TRBV5-1 and TRBJ2-7 for the parts outside the CDR3, the full variable domain is KAGVTQTPRYLIKTRGQQVTLSCSPISGHRSVSWYQQTPGQGLQFLFEYFSETQRNKGNFPGRFSGRQFSNSRSEMNVSTLELGDSALYLCASSLGLSGRYEQYFGPGTRLTVT.

V usage is TRBV7-9 and J usage is TRBJ2-3, with D hard to call. This CDR3 is 14 amino acids long. V lost 1 base and J lost 1, with 6 bases in between. Germline V CDR1 and CDR2: SEHNR, FQNEAQ (reference sequence). The chain's CDR3 is CASSLGHRTDTQYF. The CDR3 nucleotides read TGTGCCAGCAGCTTAGGGCACCGCACAGATACGCAGTATTTT.

The rearrangement joins TRBV10-1 to TRBJ2-7; tentative D call: TRBD1 (6 bases). The CDR3 spans 14 residues. Germline CDR1 WNHNN, CDR2 SYGVQD (reference sequence). V lost 6 bases, J lost 9 bases, and 21 bases lay in between. The CDR3 coding sequence is TGCGCCAGCAGCCTGAGGTCACAGGGCAGCGGGCAGTACTTC. This codes for CASSLRSQGSGQYF.

V and J are TRBV29-1 and TRBJ2-1, with no clear D. The length of the CDR3 is 14 residues. V shed 4 bases and J shed 8 bases, with 18 bases lying between them. Germline V CDR1 and CDR2: SQVTM, ANQGSEA. The CDR3 loop is CSVAIGSLLHEQFF. CDR3 in DNA: TGCAGCGTTGCGATCGGAAGTTTGTTGCATGAGCAGTTCTTC.

This clone appeared once. This chain links TRBV7-2 with TRBJ1-1, with D unresolved. V lost 5 bases and J 8 bases, leaving 9 bases between the germline ends. The CDR3 runs 11 residues. The germline gives CDR1 SGHTA, CDR2 FQGNSA. CDR3 bases: TGTGCCAGCAGCCCGGGCGCCGAAGCTTTCTTT. This encodes CASSPGAEAFF.

This chain joins TRBV5-1 and TRBJ2-1; 7 nucleotides match TRBD2. The germline V gene has CDR1 SGHRS and CDR2 YFSETQ. CDR3 length: 15 residues. V lost 4 bases and J lost 3; bases outside the gene matches: 7. CDR3 sequence reads: CASSIDGRYYNEQFF. CDR3 nucleotides: TGCGCCAGCAGCATCGACGGGAGGTACTACAATGAGCAGTTCTTC.